Given below is one T cell receptor (beta chain) in context. This sample was included in a study of blood T cell repertoires in COVID-19. Clones were read by immunoSEQ multiplex PCR, and TCRdb kept only the in-frame ones, dropping some. Among around 230,000 clones listed, just under 85% were seen once. The V gene lost 2 bases and the J gene lost 5 bases, with 9 bases spanning the gap. Germline V gene data show CDR1 as SQVTM and CDR2 as ANQGSEA. The CDR3 has 12 amino acids. Sequenced sample: PBMCs or T cells enriched from blood (not recorded which). This clonotype was sampled from a man aged 35 to 55 who had recovered from COVID-19. J is TRBJ2-5 and V is TRBV29-1; tentatively, D is TRBD2 (5 bases). This CDR3 reads CSVEPGMETQYF. The DNA for the CDR3 is TGCAGCGTTGAACCGGGGATGGAGACCCAGTACTTC. Using reference TRBV29-1 and TRBJ2-5 for the parts outside the CDR3, the full variable domain is SAVISQKPSRDICQRGTSLTIQCQVDSQVTMMFWYRQQPGQSLTLIATANQGSEATYESGFVIDKFPISRPNLTFSTLTVSNMSPEDSSIYLCSVEPGMETQYFGPGTRLLVL.